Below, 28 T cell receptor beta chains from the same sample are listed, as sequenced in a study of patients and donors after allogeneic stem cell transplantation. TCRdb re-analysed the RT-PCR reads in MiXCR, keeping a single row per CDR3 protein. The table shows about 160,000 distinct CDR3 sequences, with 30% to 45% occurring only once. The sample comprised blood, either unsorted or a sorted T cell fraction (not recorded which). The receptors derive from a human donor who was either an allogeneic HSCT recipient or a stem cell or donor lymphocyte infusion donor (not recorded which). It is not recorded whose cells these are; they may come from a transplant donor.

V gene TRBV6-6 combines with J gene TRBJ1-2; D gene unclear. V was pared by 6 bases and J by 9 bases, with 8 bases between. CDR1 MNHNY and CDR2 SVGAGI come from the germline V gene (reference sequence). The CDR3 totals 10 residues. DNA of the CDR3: TGTGCCAGCAGCGCTCTAAGCTACACCTTC. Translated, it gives CASSALSYTF.

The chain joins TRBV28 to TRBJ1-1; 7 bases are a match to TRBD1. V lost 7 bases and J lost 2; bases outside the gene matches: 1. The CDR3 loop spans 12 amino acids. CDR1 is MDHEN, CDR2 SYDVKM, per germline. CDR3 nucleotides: TGTGCCAGCATAGGGGGCAACACTGAAGCTTTCTTT. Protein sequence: CASIGGNTEAFF.

The CDR3 spells CSAEPGAGTYEQYF. Written as DNA, the CDR3 is TGCAGTGCCGAACCGGGGGCCGGAACCTACGAGCAGTACTTC. The chain couples TRBV20-1 to TRBJ2-7, with D possibly being TRBD1 or TRBD2 (6 bases each). Germline lookup yields CDR1 DFQATT and CDR2 SNEGSKA (reference sequence). V gave up 6 bases and J gave up 2 bases, with 17 bases separating them. CDR3 length: 14 residues.

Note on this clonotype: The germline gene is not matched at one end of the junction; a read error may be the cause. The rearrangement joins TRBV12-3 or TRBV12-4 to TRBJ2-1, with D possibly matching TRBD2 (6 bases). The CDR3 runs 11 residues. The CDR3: CASSSSGTSTF. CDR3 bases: TGTGCCAGCAGTTCTTCCGGGACTTCCACCTTC.

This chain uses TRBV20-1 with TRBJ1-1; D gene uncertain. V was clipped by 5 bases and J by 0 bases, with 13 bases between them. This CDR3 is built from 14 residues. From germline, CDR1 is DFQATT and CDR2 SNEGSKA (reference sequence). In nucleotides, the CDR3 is TGCAGTGCTCGATCCGGCCCGGTGAACACTGAAGCTTTCTTT. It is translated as CSARSGPVNTEAFF.

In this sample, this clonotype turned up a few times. This CDR3 reads CASSLRLAGAANTGELFF. Written as DNA, the CDR3 is TGTGCCAGCAGCTTACGACTAGCGGGGGCCGCGAACACCGGGGAGCTGTTTTTT. The V and J genes are TRBV7-2 and TRBJ2-2; 12 bases match TRBD2. The CDR3 has 18 amino acids. Germline-derived CDR1 and CDR2 are SGHTA and FQGNSA. The V segment lost 2 bases and the J segment 0 bases; nucleotides outside the gene matches: 4. Supplemented by reference TRBV7-2 and TRBJ2-2, the full variable domain reads GAGVSQSPSNKVTEKGKDVELRCDPISGHTALYWYRQSLGQGLEFLIYFQGNSAPDKSGLPSDRFSAERTGGSVSTLTIQRTQQEDSAVYLCASSLRLAGAANTGELFFGEGSRLTVL.

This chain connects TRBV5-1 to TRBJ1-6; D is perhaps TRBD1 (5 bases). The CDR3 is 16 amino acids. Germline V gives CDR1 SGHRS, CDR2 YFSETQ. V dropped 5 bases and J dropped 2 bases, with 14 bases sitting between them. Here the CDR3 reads CASSFAGPAYNSPLHF. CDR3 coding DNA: TGCGCCAGCAGTTTTGCGGGACCCGCCTATAATTCACCCCTCCACTTT.

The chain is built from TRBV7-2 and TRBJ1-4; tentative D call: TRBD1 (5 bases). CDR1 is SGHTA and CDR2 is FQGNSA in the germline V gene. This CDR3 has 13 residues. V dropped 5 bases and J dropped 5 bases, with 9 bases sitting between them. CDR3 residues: CASSLGHNEKLFF. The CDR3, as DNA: TGTGCCAGCAGCCTAGGACACAATGAAAAACTGTTTTTT.

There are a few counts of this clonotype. Here the CDR3 reads CASSRERGETQYF. As DNA, the CDR3 is TGTGCCAGCAGCCGCGAGAGGGGAGAGACCCAGTACTTC. The gene calls are TRBV6-6 and TRBJ2-5; D assignment may be TRBD1 or TRBD2 (5 bases each). V was pared by 6 bases and J by 4 bases, with 12 bases between. There are 13 residues in the CDR3. The germline gives CDR1 MNHNY, CDR2 SVGAGI (reference sequence).

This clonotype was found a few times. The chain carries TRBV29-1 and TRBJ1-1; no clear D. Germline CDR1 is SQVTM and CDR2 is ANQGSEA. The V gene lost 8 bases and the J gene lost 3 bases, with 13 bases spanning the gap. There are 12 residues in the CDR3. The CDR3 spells CSLRAADTEAFF. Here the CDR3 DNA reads TGCAGCCTCCGGGCGGCCGACACTGAAGCTTTCTTT.

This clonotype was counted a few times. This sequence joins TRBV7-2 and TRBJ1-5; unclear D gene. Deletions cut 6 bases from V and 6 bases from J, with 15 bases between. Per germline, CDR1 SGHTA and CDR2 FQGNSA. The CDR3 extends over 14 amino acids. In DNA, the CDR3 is TGTGCCAGCAGTCAGACCACCATGGGTCAGCCCCAGCATTTT. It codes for CASSQTTMGQPQHF.

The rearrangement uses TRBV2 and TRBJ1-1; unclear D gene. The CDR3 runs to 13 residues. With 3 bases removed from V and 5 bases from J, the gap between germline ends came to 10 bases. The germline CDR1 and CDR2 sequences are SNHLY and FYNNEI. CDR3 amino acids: CASSEVGMTEAFF. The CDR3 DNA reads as TGTGCCAGCAGTGAGGTAGGGATGACTGAAGCTTTCTTT.

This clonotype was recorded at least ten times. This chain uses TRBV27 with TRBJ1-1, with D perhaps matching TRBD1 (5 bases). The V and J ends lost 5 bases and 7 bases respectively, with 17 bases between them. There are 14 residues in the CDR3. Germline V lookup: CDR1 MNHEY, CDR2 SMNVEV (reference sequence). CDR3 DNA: TGTGCCAGCAGTCTACTAAGGGGTAGAGGTGAAGCTTTCTTT. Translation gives CASSLLRGRGEAFF.

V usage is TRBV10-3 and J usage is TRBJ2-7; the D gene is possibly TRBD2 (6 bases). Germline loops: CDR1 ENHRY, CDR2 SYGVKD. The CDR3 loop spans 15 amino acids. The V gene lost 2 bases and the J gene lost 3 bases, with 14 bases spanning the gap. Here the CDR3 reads CAISEGPLAFYEQYV. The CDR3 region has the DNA TGTGCCATCAGTGAGGGCCCGCTAGCGTTCTACGAGCAGTACGTC.

In nucleotides, the CDR3 is TGTGCCAGCAGTCTGACAGGGGGGTTGAATAGCAATCAGCCCCAGCATTTT. This codes for CASSLTGGLNSNQPQHF. The J gene is TRBJ1-5, the V gene TRBV28, with 9 bases that match TRBD1. Germline CDR1 and CDR2: MDHEN and SYDVKM. This CDR3 region has 17 residues. The junction had 8 bases not matched to a gene; V was cut back by 5 bases and J by 0 bases.

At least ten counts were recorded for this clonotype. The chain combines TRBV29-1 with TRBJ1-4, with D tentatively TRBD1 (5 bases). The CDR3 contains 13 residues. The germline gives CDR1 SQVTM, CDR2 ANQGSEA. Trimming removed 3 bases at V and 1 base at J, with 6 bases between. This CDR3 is CSVERGTNEKLFF. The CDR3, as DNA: TGCAGCGTTGAGAGGGGAACTAATGAAAAACTGTTTTTT.

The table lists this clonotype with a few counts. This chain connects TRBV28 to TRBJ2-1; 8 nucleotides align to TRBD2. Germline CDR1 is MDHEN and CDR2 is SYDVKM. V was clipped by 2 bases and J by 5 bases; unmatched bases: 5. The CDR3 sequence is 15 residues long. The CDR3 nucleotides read TGTGCCAGCAGTTTAGGACTAGCCGGGAACAATGAGCAGTTCTTC. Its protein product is CASSLGLAGNNEQFF.

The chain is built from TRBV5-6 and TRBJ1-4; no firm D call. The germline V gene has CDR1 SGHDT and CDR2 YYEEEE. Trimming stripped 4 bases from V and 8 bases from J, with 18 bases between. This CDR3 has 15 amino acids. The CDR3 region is CASSADRGGGEKLFF. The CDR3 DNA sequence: TGTGCCAGCAGCGCGGACCGGGGTGGAGGCGAAAAACTGTTTTTT.

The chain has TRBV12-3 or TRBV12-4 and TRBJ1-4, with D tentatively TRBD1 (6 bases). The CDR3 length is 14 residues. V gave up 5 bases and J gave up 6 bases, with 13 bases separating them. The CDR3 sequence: CASSQGGLDEKLFF. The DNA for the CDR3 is TGTGCCAGCAGTCAAGGGGGATTGGATGAAAAACTGTTTTTT.

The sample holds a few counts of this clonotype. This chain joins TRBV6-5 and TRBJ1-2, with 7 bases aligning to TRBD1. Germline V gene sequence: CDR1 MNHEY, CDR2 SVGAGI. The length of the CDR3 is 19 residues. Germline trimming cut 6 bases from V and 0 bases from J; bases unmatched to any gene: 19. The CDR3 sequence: CASSRREGALRYANYGYTF. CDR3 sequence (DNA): TGTGCCAGCAGCCGACGGGAGGGGGCTCTAAGATATGCTAACTATGGCTACACCTTC.

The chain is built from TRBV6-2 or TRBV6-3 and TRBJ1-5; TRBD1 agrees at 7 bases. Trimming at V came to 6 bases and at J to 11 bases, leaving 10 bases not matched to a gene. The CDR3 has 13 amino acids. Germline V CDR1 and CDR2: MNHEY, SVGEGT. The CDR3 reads CASSQATGVSQHF. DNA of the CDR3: TGTGCCAGCAGCCAGGCTACAGGGGTGTCCCAGCATTTT.

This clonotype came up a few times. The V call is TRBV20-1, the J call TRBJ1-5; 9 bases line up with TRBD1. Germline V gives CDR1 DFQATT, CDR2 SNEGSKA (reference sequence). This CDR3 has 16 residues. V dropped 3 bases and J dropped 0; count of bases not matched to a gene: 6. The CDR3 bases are TGCAGTGCTAGTGGACAGGGGCTACATAGCAATCAGCCCCAGCATTTT. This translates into CSASGQGLHSNQPQHF.

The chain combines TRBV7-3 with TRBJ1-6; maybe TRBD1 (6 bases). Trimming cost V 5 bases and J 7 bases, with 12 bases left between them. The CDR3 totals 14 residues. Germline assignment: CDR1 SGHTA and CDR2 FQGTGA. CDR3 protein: CASSHGTRNSPLHF. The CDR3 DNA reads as TGTGCCAGCAGCCACGGGACAAGAAATTCACCCCTCCACTTT.

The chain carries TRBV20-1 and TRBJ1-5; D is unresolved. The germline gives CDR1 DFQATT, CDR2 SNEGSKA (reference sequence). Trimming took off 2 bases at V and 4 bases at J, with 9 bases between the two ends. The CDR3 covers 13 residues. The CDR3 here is CSARSRVNQPQHF. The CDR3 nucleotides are TGCAGTGCTAGATCGAGGGTAAATCAGCCCCAGCATTTT.

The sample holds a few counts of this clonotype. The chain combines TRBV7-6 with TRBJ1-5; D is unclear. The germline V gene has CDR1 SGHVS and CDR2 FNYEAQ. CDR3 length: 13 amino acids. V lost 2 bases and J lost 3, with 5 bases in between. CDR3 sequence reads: CASSLWVNQPQHF. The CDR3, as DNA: TGTGCCAGCAGCTTATGGGTCAATCAGCCCCAGCATTTT.

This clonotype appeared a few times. The CDR3 DNA reads TGTGCCATCAGTAGCGGGGGGTCCTACAATGAGCAGTTCTTC. Residues: CAISSGGSYNEQFF. V gene TRBV10-3 combines with J gene TRBJ2-1, with 9 bases identical to TRBD2. In germline, CDR1 is ENHRY, CDR2 SYGVKD. The CDR3 loop spans 14 amino acids. V lost 5 bases and J lost 1; bases outside the gene matches: 0.

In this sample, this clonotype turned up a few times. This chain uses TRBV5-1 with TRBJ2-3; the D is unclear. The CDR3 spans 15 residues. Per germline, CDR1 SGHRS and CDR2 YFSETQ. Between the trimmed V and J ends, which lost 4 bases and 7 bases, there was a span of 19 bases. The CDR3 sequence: CASSGTGSGDHTQYF. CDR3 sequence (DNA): TGCGCCAGCAGCGGCACCGGGTCTGGTGATCATACGCAGTATTTT.

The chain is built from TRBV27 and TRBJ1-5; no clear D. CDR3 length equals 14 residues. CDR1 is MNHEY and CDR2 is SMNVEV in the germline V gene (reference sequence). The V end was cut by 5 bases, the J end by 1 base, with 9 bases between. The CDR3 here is CASSPAGSNQPQHF. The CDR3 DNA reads TGTGCCAGCAGTCCCGCGGGGAGCAATCAGCCCCAGCATTTT.